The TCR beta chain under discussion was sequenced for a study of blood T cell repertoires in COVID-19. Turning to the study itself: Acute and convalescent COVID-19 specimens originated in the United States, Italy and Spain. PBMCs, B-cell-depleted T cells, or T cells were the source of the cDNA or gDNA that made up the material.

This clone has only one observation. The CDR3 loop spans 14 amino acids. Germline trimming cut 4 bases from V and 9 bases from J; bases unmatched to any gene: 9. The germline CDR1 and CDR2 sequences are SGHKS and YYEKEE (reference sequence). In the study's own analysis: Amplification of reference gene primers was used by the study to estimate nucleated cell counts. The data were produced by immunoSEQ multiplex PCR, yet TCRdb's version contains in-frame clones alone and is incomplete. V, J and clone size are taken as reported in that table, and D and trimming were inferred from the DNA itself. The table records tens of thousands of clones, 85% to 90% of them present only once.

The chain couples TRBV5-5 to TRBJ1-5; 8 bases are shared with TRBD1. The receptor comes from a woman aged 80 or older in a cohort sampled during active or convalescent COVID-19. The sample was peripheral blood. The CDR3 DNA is TGTGCCAGCAGCCTGGAACAGGGGGGGAGGCCCCAGCATTTT. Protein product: CASSLEQGGRPQHF.